The present T cell receptor (beta chain) was sequenced within a study of cytomegalovirus exposure and HLA in healthy donors. Both 60 Vbeta primers and 13 Jbeta primers went into the PCR. The method was immunoSEQ multiplex PCR; TCRdb's version includes in-frame clones alone and lacks a portion of them. The table records 25,000 or so clones, more than 75% of them present only once. Germline V gives CDR1 MDHEN, CDR2 SYDVKM. This CDR3 region has 16 residues. V lost 5 bases, J lost 7 bases, and 10 bases stayed unmatched. The material sequenced was PBMCs. The source of this sequence is a male donor in good health and CMV-seronegative. The chain links TRBV28 to TRBJ2-2, with 10 bases that match TRBD1. As DNA, the CDR3 is TGTGCCAGCAGTCCACTCTTAGGGACAGGGGTCGGGGAGCTGTTTTTT. Translation: CASSPLLGTGVGELFF.